Sequencing of this TCR beta chain was carried out in a study of blood T cell repertoires in COVID-19. Study-wide context: The United States, Italy and Spain were the sources of the acute and convalescent COVID-19 samples. PBMCs, B-cell-depleted T cells, or T cells were the source of the cDNA or gDNA that made up the material.

The germline gives CDR1 LGHNA, CDR2 YSLEER. The CDR3 covers 13 residues. Losses at the gene ends were 5 bases for V and 7 bases for J; bases not matched to a gene: 4. Data came from immunoSEQ multiplex PCR; TCRdb stores just in-frame clones and leaves some out. The sample carries 70,000 to 100,000 clones, approximately 88% recorded once. This chain links TRBV4-3 with TRBJ2-2; 7 bases are a match to TRBD1. This clonotype was sampled from a middle-aged man with COVID-19, enrolled during active disease. Input material: peripheral blood. The DNA for the CDR3 is TGCGCCAGCAGCACGACAGGGAACGGGGAGCTGTTTTTT. Encoded protein: CASSTTGNGELFF.